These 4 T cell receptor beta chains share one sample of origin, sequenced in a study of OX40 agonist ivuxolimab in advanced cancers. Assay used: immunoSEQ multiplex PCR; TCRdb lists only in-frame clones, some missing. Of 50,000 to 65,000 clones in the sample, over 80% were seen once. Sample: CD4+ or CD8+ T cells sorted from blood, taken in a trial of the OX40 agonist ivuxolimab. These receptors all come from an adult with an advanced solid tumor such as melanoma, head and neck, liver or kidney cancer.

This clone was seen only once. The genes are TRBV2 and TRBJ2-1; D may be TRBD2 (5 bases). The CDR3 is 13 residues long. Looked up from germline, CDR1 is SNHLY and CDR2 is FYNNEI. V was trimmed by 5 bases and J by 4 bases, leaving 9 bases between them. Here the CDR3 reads CASSPDLYNEQFF. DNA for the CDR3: TGTGCCAGCAGTCCGGACTTATACAATGAGCAGTTCTTC.

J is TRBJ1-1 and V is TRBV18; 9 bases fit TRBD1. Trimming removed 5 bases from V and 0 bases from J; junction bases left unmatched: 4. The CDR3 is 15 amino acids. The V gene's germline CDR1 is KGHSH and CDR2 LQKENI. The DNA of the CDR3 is TGTGCCAGCTCAGTGGACAGGGGTGTGAACACTGAAGCTTTCTTT. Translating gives CASSVDRGVNTEAFF.

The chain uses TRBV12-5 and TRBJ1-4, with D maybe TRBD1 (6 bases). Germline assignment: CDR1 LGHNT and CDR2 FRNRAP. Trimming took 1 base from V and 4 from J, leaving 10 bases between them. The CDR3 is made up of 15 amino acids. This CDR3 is CASGLGDTNNEKLFF. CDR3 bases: TGTGCTAGTGGTTTGGGGGACACAAATAATGAAAAACTGTTTTTT. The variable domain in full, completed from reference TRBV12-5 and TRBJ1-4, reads DARVTQTPRHKVTEMGQEVTMRCQPILGHNTVFWYRQTMMQGLELLAYFRNRAPLDDSGMPKDRFSAEMPDATLATLKIQPSEPRDSAVYFCASGLGDTNNEKLFFGSGTQLSVL.

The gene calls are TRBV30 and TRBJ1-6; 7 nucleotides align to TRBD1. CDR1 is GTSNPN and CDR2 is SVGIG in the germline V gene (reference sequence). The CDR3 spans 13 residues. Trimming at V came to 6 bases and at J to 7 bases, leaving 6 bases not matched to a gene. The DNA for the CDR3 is TGTGCCTGCCGGGGACAGCTGAATTCACCCCTCCACTTT. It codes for CACRGQLNSPLHF. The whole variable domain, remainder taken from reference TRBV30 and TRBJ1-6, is SQTIHQWPATLVQPVGSPLSLECTVEGTSNPNLYWYRQAAGRGLQLLFYSVGIGQISSEVPQNLSASRPQDRQFILSSKKLLLSDSGFYLCACRGQLNSPLHFGNGTRLTVT.